The rows below give T cell receptor beta chains drawn from one sample of a study of T cell clusters in autoimmune cytopenias. TCRdb reworked the multiplex PCR reads into one entry per CDR3 protein, no DNA. The table lists around 7,000 distinct CDR3 sequences, with 25% to 30% in the top ten. The source material was peripheral blood. These receptors originate from a human donor with an autoimmune cytopenia or autoimmune hepatitis (not recorded which). Both conserved end residues are part of each CDR3. Only some rows state a clone size, as once, few, many or a class for expanded clones.

j_call v_call clone_size cdr3_aa
TRBJ1-1 TRBV7-2 medium-sized CASSQGSNTEAFF
TRBJ1-3 TRBV6-5 medium-sized CASSYSSGGGNTIYF
TRBJ1-5 TRBV20-1 . CSASPGTGINQPQHF
TRBJ2-7 TRBV25-1 . CASSEFRAGGEQYF
TRBJ1-2 TRBV27 medium-sized CASSLVGNYGYTF
TRBJ2-2 TRBV5-6 . CASSLLGFGTNTGELFF
TRBJ2-7 TRBV7-9 medium-sized CASSLATSFEQYF
TRBJ1-1 TRBV13 . CASSFGIQGMNTEAFF
TRBJ2-3 TRBV20-1 . CSARDPRPDTDTQYF
TRBJ2-7 TRBV18 . CASSPQGAYEQYF
TRBJ1-6 TRBV6-6 medium-sized CASSYSQSYNSPLHF
TRBJ1-1 TRBV20-1 . CSARDSTRRTEAFF
TRBJ2-5 TRBV20-1 . CSARVPAGWGETQYF
TRBJ2-1 TRBV10-1 . CASSDSERGREFF
TRBJ2-3 TRBV5-1 . CASSFHSPDTQYF
TRBJ2-7 TRBV5-6 . CASSLRTGDYEQYF
TRBJ1-4 TRBV7-9 . CASSLGGTENEKLFF
TRBJ2-7 TRBV29-1 . CSADTSGRLPYEQYF
TRBJ2-2 TRBV19 . CATRTSGSTGELFF
TRBJ1-4 TRBV11-2 . CASSFRQGPNEKLFF
TRBJ2-3 TRBV12-3/TRBV12-4 . CASSLAGGTSGTQYF
TRBJ1-2 TRBV5-6 medium-sized CASSPDRNYGYTF
TRBJ2-3 TRBV27 medium-sized CASSLSADTDTQYF
TRBJ2-1 TRBV7-6 . CASSLMRRREGHNEQFF
TRBJ2-1 TRBV12-3/TRBV12-4 . CASSLGTGREQFF
TRBJ2-3 TRBV6-6 medium-sized CASSSSNTDTQYF
TRBJ2-2 TRBV20-1 medium-sized CSARGGTNTGELFF
TRBJ1-6 TRBV30 medium-sized CAWKTGTGSSSYNSPLHF
TRBJ1-2 TRBV5-6 medium-sized CASSLAGQAGNYGYTF
TRBJ2-3 TRBV29-1 medium-sized CSVEVQGGTDTQYF
TRBJ2-7 TRBV7-2 medium-sized CASSLGASGGPKTYEQYF
TRBJ1-2 TRBV6-5 medium-sized CASSRQGYGYTF